The next 2 T cell receptor beta chains were all read from a single sample in a study of T-cell memory formation after mild COVID-19. TCRdb processed the 5' RACE reads anew with MiXCR; each CDR3 protein has one entry. The sample yields 390,000 or so distinct CDR3 sequences, 15% to 20% seen once. Source material: PBMCs or a T cell subset sorted from them (not recorded which). These receptors were collected from a man aged 18 to 29 who had mild COVID-19 (a few samples of this study predate the infection). Cell type and time point are not known.

The chain carries TRBV7-2 and TRBJ2-5; 7 nucleotides match TRBD1. This CDR3 spans 13 amino acids. Per the germline V gene, CDR1 is SGHTA and CDR2 is FQGNSA. V gave up 5 bases and J gave up 4 bases; unmatched junction bases: 4. The CDR3 nucleotides read TGTGCCAGCAGCCGGAACAGGGGAGAGACCCAGTACTTC. Its translation is CASSRNRGETQYF.

This chain connects TRBV6-2 or TRBV6-3 to TRBJ2-5, with 9 bases matching TRBD2. Germline CDR1 and CDR2: MNHEY and SVGEGT. Losses at the gene ends were 2 bases for V and 0 bases for J; bases not matched to a gene: 7. The CDR3 is made up of 17 amino acids. In DNA, the CDR3 is TGTGCCAGCAGTTACATCCCCAGCGGGGGGTACCAAGAGACCCAGTACTTC. As protein: CASSYIPSGGYQETQYF.